This T cell receptor (beta chain) originates from a study of T-cell memory formation after mild COVID-19. Study-wide background: TCR clusters mostly belonged to single donors. Study-wide results and caveats: Contracting CD4+ clones lay largely in CM and EM, with CD8+ ones residing in EMRA. Some responding clones appeared in pre-infection memory, suggesting cross-reactive memory joined. While clones contracting from day 15 to 85 were balanced between CD4 and CD8, later expanders leaned CD4+.

As for this clonotype: Its antigen is not known.

MiXCR, applied by TCRdb to the 5' RACE reads, yields one record per CDR3 protein. The sample records 350,000 to 450,000 distinct CDR3 sequences, around 28% being singletons. This CDR3 comprises 13 residues. CDR1 and CDR2 from the germline V gene are DFQATT and SNEGSKA (reference sequence). This sequence originates from an adult woman who had mild COVID-19 (a few samples of this study predate the infection). Cell type and time point are not known. The J gene is TRBJ2-3, the V gene TRBV20-1; D uncertain. Sequencing was performed on PBMCs or a T cell subset sorted from them (not recorded which). The CDR3 DNA sequence: TGCAGGCCAGTTCAGCTGCGCACAGATACGCAGTATTTT. Translating gives CRPVQLRTDTQYF.